The rows below give T cell receptor beta chains drawn from one sample of a study of T cell repertoires in cytomegalovirus infection. In TCRdb, the reads were re-called with MiXCR into one record per CDR3 protein. The data hold under 350,000 distinct CDR3 sequences, with roughly 9.5% observed a single time. Sequencing was carried out using PBMCs. These receptors originate from a human donor in good health (CMV status not recorded). Some clones in this sample may be carry-over from other donors' samples. Both conserved end residues are part of each CDR3. D genes are given only for firm matches. Rows give clone size only sometimes, using once, few, many, or a class for an expanded clone.

d_call j_call v_call clone_size cdr3_nt cdr3_aa
- TRBJ2-1 TRBV29-1 few TGCAGCGTTGATGACGGTGAACGCTCCTACAATGAGCAGTTCTTC CSVDDGERSYNEQFF
- TRBJ1-1 TRBV11-2 many TGTGCCAGCAGCTTAGTAAGGGGGACGAACACTGAAGCTTTCTTT CASSLVRGTNTEAFF
- TRBJ1-6 TRBV4-3 few TGCGCCAGCAGCCAATCGCAGGCCAATTCACCCCTCCACTTT CASSQSQANSPLHF
- TRBJ2-5 TRBV6-1 - TGTGCCAGCAGTGTCTTGCGGGGTGGTGGGGAGACCCAGTACTTC CASSVLRGGGETQYF
TRBD1 TRBJ2-7 TRBV6-5 - TGTGCCAGCAGTAGCGACAGGGGGAACTACGAGCAGTACTTC CASSSDRGNYEQYF
TRBD1 TRBJ1-3 TRBV11-2 many TGTGCCAGCAGACGGGACAGCCACTCTGGAAACACCATATATTTT CASRRDSHSGNTIYF
- TRBJ2-7 TRBV7-2 many TGTGCCAGCAGCTTAGAGGCAGGGCGCTACGAGCAGTACTTC CASSLEAGRYEQYF
- TRBJ2-7 TRBV6-2/TRBV6-3 few TGTGCCAGCAGCGACCGGGACCTGGGGGAGCAGTACTTC CASSDRDLGEQYF
TRBD2 TRBJ2-3 TRBV6-5 many TGTGCCAGCACTGAACTAGCGGGAGTGACAGATACGCAGTATTTT CASTELAGVTDTQYF
- TRBJ1-1 TRBV12-5 - TGTGCTAGTGGTTTGGATAGGGATACAGCTTTCTTT CASGLDRDTAFF
TRBD2 TRBJ2-2 TRBV11-2 few TGTGCCAGCAGCTTTCTTATTTTAGCGGGGGGGCATGCCGGGGAGCTGTTTTTT CASSFLILAGGHAGELFF
- TRBJ2-1 TRBV7-2 - TGTGCCAGCAGCGTCCGAACCTACAATGAGCAGTTCTTC CASSVRTYNEQFF
TRBD2 TRBJ2-1 TRBV29-1 - TGCAGCAGCCGGACGGGCCGGGGGGAGTTCTTC CSSRTGRGEFF
TRBD2 TRBJ2-1 TRBV7-8 many TGTGCCAGCAGCTTAATAGGGACTAGTTTGGGGCAGTTCTTC CASSLIGTSLGQFF
- TRBJ2-5 TRBV9 - TGTGCCAGCAGCGGGGGCCTCCGGGAGACCCAGTACTTC CASSGGLRETQYF
- TRBJ2-7 TRBV6-1 - TGTGCCAGCAGCCCTCGGTGGGCTAGACGGGAGACCGAGCAGTACTTC CASSPRWARRETEQYF
- TRBJ1-5 TRBV7-9 many TGTGCCAGCAGCACTCCAGGCGCCAATCAGCCCCAGCATTTT CASSTPGANQPQHF
TRBD1 TRBJ2-7 TRBV27 few TGTGCCAGCAGTTCCCCTTTCCGGGACAGACACGAGCAGTACTTC CASSSPFRDRHEQYF
- TRBJ1-2 TRBV7-6 many TGTGCCAGCAGCCCCAACCTCGACAGTAACTATGGCTACACCTTC CASSPNLDSNYGYTF
- TRBJ2-7 TRBV7-3 - TGTGCCAGCAGCCTCGAGATGGGGGGGCGAAGGGAGCAGTACTTC CASSLEMGGRREQYF
- TRBJ1-1 TRBV19 few TGTGCCAGTAGTGGCCCGGAGGGACTGAGATACACTGAAGCTTTCTTT CASSGPEGLRYTEAFF
- TRBJ2-5 TRBV5-1 - TGCGCCAGCAGCGTCGGCTCGGGGAAGGAGACCCAGTACTTC CASSVGSGKETQYF
- TRBJ1-1 TRBV7-2 few TGTGCCAGCAGCTGGGGCCGGGCGGACACTGAAGCTTTCTTT CASSWGRADTEAFF
- TRBJ2-7 TRBV20-1 - TGCAGTGCTAGAGAAGCGGGTAGTTACGAGCAGTACTTC CSAREAGSYEQYF
TRBD1 TRBJ1-1 TRBV20-1 many TGCAGTGCTAGAGCTCCGACAGGGGCGAGCACTGAAGCTTTCTTT CSARAPTGASTEAFF
- TRBJ1-2 TRBV9 few TGTGCCAGCAGCCCCCAGAGTATGAGCTATGGCTACACCTTC CASSPQSMSYGYTF
- TRBJ2-2 TRBV7-2 few TGTGCCAGCAGCTTAGATGGCCGAAGCGACGGGGAGCTGTTTTTT CASSLDGRSDGELFF
- TRBJ1-1 TRBV2 few TGTGCCAGCAGTGAACAGGGAGGAAACACTGAAGCTTTCTTT CASSEQGGNTEAFF
- TRBJ1-5 TRBV12-3/TRBV12-4 many TGTGCCAGCAGTCAGGGATCTAGCAATCAGCCCCAGCATTTT CASSQGSSNQPQHF
TRBD1 TRBJ2-7 TRBV6-2/TRBV6-3 - TGTGCCAGCAGTGCCGTAGGACAGGGGATTTACGAGCAGTACTTC CASSAVGQGIYEQYF
TRBD2 TRBJ2-5 TRBV19 few TGTGCCAGTAGTGACCTTAGTACCGGGGCGGGAGGGACTCGGGGGACCCAGTACTTC CASSDLSTGAGGTRGTQYF
- TRBJ2-1 TRBV18 many TGTGCCAGCAGCCCCAGGACCGGATACAATGAGCAGTTCTTC CASSPRTGYNEQFF
- TRBJ1-1 TRBV6-2/TRBV6-3 - TGTGCCAGCAGTGCCACCCCTTGGAGCACTGAAGCTTTCTTT CASSATPWSTEAFF
- TRBJ1-1 TRBV7-6 - TGTGCCAGCAGCCCCCTAGGTAGGGTGGGCACTGAAGCTTTCTTT CASSPLGRVGTEAFF
- TRBJ2-5 TRBV2 many - CASILDRGGQETQYF
TRBD1 TRBJ2-3 TRBV2 - TGTGCCAGAACCGGGACAGTGCGTTCAGATACGCAGTATTTT CARTGTVRSDTQYF
- TRBJ2-4 TRBV7-9 - TGTGCCAGCAGCCCGAGGGAGCGAAACATTCAGTACTTC CASSPRERNIQYF
TRBD1 TRBJ1-6 TRBV7-9 few TGTGCCAGCAGCCGGACAGGGGACTCACCCCTCCACTTT CASSRTGDSPLHF
- TRBJ1-5 TRBV6-5 - TGTGCCAGCAGGCAGGGTATCGGTCAGCCCCAGCATTTT CASRQGIGQPQHF
- TRBJ2-2 TRBV28 few TGTGCCAGCAGTTTTACGGATTCCGGCACCGGGGAGCTGTTTTTT CASSFTDSGTGELFF
- TRBJ2-7 TRBV7-2 many TGTGCCAGCAGCCAGAGCGGCTACGAGCAGTACTTC CASSQSGYEQYF
- TRBJ1-1 TRBV2 - TGTGCCAGCAGTGAGTTACATTTGAACACTGAAGCTTTCTTT CASSELHLNTEAFF
- TRBJ2-1 TRBV7-2 - TGTGCCAGCAGCTCCACTTCTGGGTTGGGTGAGCAGTTCTTC CASSSTSGLGEQFF
- TRBJ2-1 TRBV4-3 many TGCGCCAGCAAGAGGGAGTACAACTACAATGAGCAGTTCTTC CASKREYNYNEQFF
- TRBJ2-7 TRBV5-5 many TGTGCCAGCAGCTTGCAGGGGATAGACGAGCAGTACTTC CASSLQGIDEQYF
- TRBJ2-3 TRBV6-2/TRBV6-3 many TGTGCCAGCAGTTCCTTCGTCAGGCGCACAGATACGCAGTATTTT CASSSFVRRTDTQYF
- TRBJ2-2 TRBV27 few TGTGCCAGCAGTTTATTGCAGGGTACTACCGGGGAGCTGTTTTTT CASSLLQGTTGELFF
TRBD1 TRBJ1-1 TRBV7-9 once TGTGCCAGCAGCCCGCCGGGACAGGGTTTGAACACTGAAGCTTTCTTT CASSPPGQGLNTEAFF